This T cell receptor beta chain was recorded in a study of T cell responses to AZD1222 COVID-19 vaccine. The wider study: Combined were second doses at about 4 or about 12 weeks. Study-wide findings and caveats: Targeting of unmutated variant regions was reportedly seen in nearly half of spike-specific TCRs. There were repertoire samples only from the period after the peak T cell response. Two doses of AZD1222 preceded a rise in Spike-specific TCR breadth and depth.

Regarding this clone: Its target is unknown.

CDR1 is SGHNT, CDR2 YYREEE, per germline (reference sequence). The CDR3 has 12 residues. V lost 4 bases, J lost 4 bases, and 8 bases lay in between. Using immunoSEQ multiplex PCR, the repertoire was profiled, and TCRdb retains in-frame clones only, with some absent. Of fewer than 150,000 clones listed, 80% to 90% are singletons. This clonotype originated in an adult in good health. The chain employs TRBV5-4 and TRBJ1-2; D unclear. The specimen comprised peripheral blood, sampled on day 0 of AZD1222 vaccination. The CDR3 nucleotides read TGTGCCAGCAGCAATGATTCCTATGGCTACACCTTC. It is translated as CASSNDSYGYTF.